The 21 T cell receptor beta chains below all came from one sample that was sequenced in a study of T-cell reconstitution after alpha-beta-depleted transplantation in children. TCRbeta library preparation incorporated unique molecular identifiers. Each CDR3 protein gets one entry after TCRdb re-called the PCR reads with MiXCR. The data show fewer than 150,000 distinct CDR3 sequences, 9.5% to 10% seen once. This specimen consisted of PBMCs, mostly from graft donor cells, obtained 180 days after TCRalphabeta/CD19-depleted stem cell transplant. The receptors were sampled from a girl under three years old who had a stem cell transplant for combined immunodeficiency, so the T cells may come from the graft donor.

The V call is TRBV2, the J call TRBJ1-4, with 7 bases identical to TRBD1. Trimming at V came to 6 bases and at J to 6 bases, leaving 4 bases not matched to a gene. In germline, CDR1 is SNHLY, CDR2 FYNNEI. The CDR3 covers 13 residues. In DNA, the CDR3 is TGTGCCAGCAGCGACAGGGCGGATGAAAAACTGTTTTTT. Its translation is CASSDRADEKLFF.

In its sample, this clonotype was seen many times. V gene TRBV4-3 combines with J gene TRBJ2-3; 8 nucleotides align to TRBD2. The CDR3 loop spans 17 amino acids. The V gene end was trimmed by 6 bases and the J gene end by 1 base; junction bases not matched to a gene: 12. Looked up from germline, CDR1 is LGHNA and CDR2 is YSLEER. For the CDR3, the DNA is TGCGCCAGCAGTCGGGGGATTTATAGCGGGGGCACAGATACGCAGTATTTT. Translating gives CASSRGIYSGGTDTQYF.

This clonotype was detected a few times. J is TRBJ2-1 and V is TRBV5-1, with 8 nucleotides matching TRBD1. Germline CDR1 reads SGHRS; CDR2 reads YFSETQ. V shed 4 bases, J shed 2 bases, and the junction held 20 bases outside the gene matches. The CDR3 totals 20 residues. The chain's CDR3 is CASSLFRDRTPSRAYNEQFF. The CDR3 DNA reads TGCGCCAGCAGCCTGTTCCGGGACAGGACTCCTTCTAGGGCCTACAATGAGCAGTTCTTC.

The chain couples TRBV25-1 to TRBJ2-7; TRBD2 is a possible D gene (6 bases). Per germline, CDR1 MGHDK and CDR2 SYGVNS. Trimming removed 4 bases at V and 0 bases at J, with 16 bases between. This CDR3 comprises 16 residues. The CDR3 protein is CASSASHSGSSYEQYF. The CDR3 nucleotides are TGTGCCAGCAGTGCGTCACATAGCGGTAGCTCCTACGAGCAGTACTTC.

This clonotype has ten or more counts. CDR3 residues: CASSILWTGSYEQYF. The CDR3 DNA is TGTGCCAGCAGCATTTTATGGACAGGCTCCTACGAGCAGTACTTC. The chain joins TRBV7-2 to TRBJ2-7; 7 bases fit TRBD1. The V gene end was trimmed by 5 bases and the J gene end by 0 bases; junction bases not matched to a gene: 7. Germline CDR1 and CDR2: SGHTA and FQGNSA. The CDR3 has 15 residues.

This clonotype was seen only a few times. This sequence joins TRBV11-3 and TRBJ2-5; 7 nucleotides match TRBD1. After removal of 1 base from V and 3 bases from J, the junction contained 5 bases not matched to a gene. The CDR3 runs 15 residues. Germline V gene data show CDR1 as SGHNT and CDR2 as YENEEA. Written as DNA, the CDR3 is TGTGCCAGCAGCTTAGGTGGGACAGCCGAAGAGACCCAGTACTTC. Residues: CASSLGGTAEETQYF.

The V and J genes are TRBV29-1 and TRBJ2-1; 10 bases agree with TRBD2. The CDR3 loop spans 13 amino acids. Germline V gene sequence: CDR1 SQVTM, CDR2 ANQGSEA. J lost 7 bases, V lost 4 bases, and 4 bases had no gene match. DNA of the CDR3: TGCAGCGTTGGCCTAGCGGGAGTTAATGAGCAGTTCTTC. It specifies CSVGLAGVNEQFF.

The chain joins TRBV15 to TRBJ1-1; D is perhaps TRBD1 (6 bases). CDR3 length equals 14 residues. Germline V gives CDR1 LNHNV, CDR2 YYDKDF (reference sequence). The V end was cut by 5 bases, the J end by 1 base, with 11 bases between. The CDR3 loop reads CATSSLTGNTEAFF. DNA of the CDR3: TGTGCCACCAGCTCTTTGACAGGGAACACTGAAGCTTTCTTT. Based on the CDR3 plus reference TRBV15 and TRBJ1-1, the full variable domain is DAMVIQNPRYQVTQFGKPVTLSCSQTLNHNVMYWYQQKSSQAPKLLFHYYDKDFNNEADTPDNFQSRRPNTSFCFLDIRSPGLGDTAMYLCATSSLTGNTEAFFGQGTRLTVV.

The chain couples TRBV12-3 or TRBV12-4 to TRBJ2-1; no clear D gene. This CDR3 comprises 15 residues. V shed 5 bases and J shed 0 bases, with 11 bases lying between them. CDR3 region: CASSGNRSSYNEQFF. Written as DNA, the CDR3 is TGTGCCAGCAGTGGGAACCGAAGCTCCTACAATGAGCAGTTCTTC.

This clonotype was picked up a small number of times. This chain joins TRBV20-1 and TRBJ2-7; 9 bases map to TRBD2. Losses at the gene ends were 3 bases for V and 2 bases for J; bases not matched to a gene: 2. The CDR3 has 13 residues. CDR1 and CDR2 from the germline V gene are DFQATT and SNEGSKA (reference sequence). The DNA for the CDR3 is TGCAGTGCTAGCCTAGCGGGGACCTACGAGCAGTACTTC. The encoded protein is CSASLAGTYEQYF.

The CDR3 loop reads CASSPFPVGEQYF. CDR3 nucleotides: TGTGCCAGCAGTCCCTTCCCGGTTGGCGAGCAGTACTTC. This sequence joins TRBV6-2 or TRBV6-3 and TRBJ2-7; D unresolved. The CDR3 is made up of 13 amino acids. V lost 5 bases, J lost 6 bases, and 14 bases lay in between. Germline V gives CDR1 MNHEY, CDR2 SVGEGT.

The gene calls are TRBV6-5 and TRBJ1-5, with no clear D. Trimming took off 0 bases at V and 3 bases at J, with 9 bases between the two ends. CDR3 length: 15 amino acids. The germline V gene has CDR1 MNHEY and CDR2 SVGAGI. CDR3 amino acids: CASSYSSGANQPQHF. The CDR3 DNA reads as TGTGCCAGCAGTTACTCAAGTGGCGCCAATCAGCCCCAGCATTTT.

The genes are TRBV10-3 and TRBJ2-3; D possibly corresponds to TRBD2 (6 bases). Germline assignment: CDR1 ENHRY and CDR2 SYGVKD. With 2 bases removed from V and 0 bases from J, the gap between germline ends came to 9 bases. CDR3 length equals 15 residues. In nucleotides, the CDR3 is TGTGCCATCAGTGAGCACCGGGAGAGCACAGATACGCAGTATTTT. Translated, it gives CAISEHRESTDTQYF.

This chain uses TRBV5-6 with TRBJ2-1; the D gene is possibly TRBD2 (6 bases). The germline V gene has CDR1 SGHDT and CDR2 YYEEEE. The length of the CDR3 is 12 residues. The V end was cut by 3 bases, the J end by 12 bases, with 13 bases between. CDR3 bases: TGTGCCAGCAGCTATGGCGGGACGCGGCAGTTCTTC. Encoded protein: CASSYGGTRQFF. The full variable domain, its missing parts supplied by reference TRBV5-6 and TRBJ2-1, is DAGVTQSPTHLIKTRGQQVTLRCSPKSGHDTVSWYQQALGQGPQFIFQYYEEEERQRGNFPDRFSGHQFPNYSSELNVNALLLGDSALYLCASSYGGTRQFFGPGTRLTVL.

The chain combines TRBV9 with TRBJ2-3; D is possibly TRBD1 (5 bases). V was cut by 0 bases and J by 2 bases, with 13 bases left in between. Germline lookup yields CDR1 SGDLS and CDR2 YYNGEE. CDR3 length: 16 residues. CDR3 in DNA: TGTGCCAGCAGCGTAGAGGGGAACCCCCTCACAGATACGCAGTATTTT. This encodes CASSVEGNPLTDTQYF.

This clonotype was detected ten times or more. CDR3: CASSLTNGGTDTQYF. The CDR3 coding sequence is TGCGCCAGCAGCTTGACCAACGGAGGCACAGATACGCAGTATTTT. The chain recombines TRBV5-1 with TRBJ2-3; no reliable D call. Germline-derived CDR1 and CDR2 are SGHRS and YFSETQ. V lost 1 base and J lost 1, with 10 bases in between. The CDR3 length is 15 residues.

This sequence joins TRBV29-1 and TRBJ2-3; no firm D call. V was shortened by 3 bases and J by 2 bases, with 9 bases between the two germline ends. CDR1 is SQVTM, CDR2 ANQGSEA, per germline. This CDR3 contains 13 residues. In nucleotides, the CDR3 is TGCAGCGTTGATCACGTGCCCACAGATACGCAGTATTTT. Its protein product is CSVDHVPTDTQYF.

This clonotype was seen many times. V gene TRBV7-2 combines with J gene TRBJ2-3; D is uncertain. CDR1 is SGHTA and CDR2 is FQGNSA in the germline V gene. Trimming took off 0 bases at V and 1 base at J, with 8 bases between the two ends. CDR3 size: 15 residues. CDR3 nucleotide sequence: TGTGCCAGCAGCTTAGCAGGGTACGGCACAGATACGCAGTATTTT. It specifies CASSLAGYGTDTQYF.

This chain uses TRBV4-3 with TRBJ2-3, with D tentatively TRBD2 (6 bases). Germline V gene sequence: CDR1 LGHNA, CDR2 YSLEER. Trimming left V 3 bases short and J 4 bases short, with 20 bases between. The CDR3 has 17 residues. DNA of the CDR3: TGCGCCAGCAGCCAGGGGGACTTTTTGCTTCCGGCAGATACGCAGTATTTT. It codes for CASSQGDFLLPADTQYF.

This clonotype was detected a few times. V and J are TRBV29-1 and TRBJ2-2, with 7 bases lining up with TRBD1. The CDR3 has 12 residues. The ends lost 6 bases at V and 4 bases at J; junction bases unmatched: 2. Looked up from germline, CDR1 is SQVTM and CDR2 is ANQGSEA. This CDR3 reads CSVGDSTGELFF. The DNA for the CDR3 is TGCAGCGTGGGGGACAGCACCGGGGAGCTGTTTTTT.

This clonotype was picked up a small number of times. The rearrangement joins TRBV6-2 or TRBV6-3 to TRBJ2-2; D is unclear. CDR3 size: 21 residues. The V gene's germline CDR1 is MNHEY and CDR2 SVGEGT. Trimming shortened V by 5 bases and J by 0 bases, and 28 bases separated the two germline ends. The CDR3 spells CASSQKPPWLPRSANTGELFF. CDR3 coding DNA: TGTGCCAGCAGTCAGAAACCTCCCTGGCTACCCAGGTCCGCGAACACCGGGGAGCTGTTTTTT.